This entry lists 5 T cell receptor beta chains sequenced from one sample in a study of blood T cells in healthy people across ages. A J-beta primer mix and a sample-barcoded 5' primer were used in a second PCR of roughly 6 to 11 cycles. TCRdb called the 5' RACE reads again in MiXCR, with one record for every CDR3 protein. The sample records fewer than 800,000 distinct CDR3 sequences, 49% being singletons. The sequenced sample consisted of blood. All receptors derive from a woman aged 55-70 years in good health.

The chain is built from TRBV28 and TRBJ2-7, with D unresolved. The J call may be incorrect, as the DNA end agrees better with TRBJ2-4. Germline-derived CDR1 and CDR2 are MDHEN and SYDVKM. This CDR3 contains 13 residues. The CDR3 is CASSPLGKNIQYF. The DNA of the CDR3 is TGTGCCAGCAGCCCCCTCGGCAAAAACATTCAGTACTTC.

V is TRBV4-3 and J is TRBJ2-1; 13 bases fit TRBD2. Trimming took 1 base from V and 9 from J; bases not matched to a gene: 9. This CDR3 comprises 17 residues. Germline values: CDR1 LGHNA, CDR2 YSLEER. CDR3 DNA sequence: TGCGCCAGCAGCCAAGCGCCAACTAGCGGGAGGGCCAGTGAGCAGTTCTTC. It is translated as CASSQAPTSGRASEQFF.

This chain connects TRBV7-2 to TRBJ2-3; 10 bases match TRBD2. Germline V CDR1 and CDR2: SGHTA, FQGNSA. J lost 6 bases, V lost 3 bases, and 9 bases had no gene match. The length of the CDR3 is 16 residues. The CDR3 here is CASSFAASGSGDTQYF. As DNA, the CDR3 is TGTGCCAGCAGCTTCGCGGCTAGCGGGAGCGGGGATACGCAGTATTTT.

The chain couples TRBV3-1 to TRBJ1-2; no reliable D call. CDR1 and CDR2 from the germline V gene are LGHDT and YNNKEL (reference sequence). This CDR3 has 16 residues. The V and J ends lost 4 bases and 6 bases respectively, with 21 bases between them. CDR3 in amino acids: CASSPLSRSQAHGYTF. The CDR3 DNA is TGTGCCAGCAGCCCGCTAAGCAGGAGTCAGGCTCATGGCTACACCTTC. The entire variable domain, with the rest obtained from reference TRBV3-1 and TRBJ1-2, is as follows: DTAVSQTPKYLVTQMGNDKSIKCEQNLGHDTMYWYKQDSKKFLKIMFSYNNKELIINETVPNRFSPKSPDKAHLNLHINSLELGDSAVYFCASSPLSRSQAHGYTFGSGTRLTVV.

V usage is TRBV5-1 and J usage is TRBJ1-2; 7 nucleotides agree with TRBD1. There are 14 residues in the CDR3. The germline V gene has CDR1 SGHRS and CDR2 YFSETQ. The trim removed 4 bases at V and 4 bases at J, leaving 7 bases unmatched. The CDR3 reads CASSRDRDLYGYTF. The DNA for the CDR3 is TGCGCCAGCAGCAGAGACAGGGACCTCTATGGCTACACCTTC. Full variable domain (rest looked up from reference TRBV5-1 and TRBJ1-2): KAGVTQTPRYLIKTRGQQVTLSCSPISGHRSVSWYQQTPGQGLQFLFEYFSETQRNKGNFPGRFSGRQFSNSRSEMNVSTLELGDSALYLCASSRDRDLYGYTFGSGTRLTVV.